The source of this T cell receptor beta chain is a study of blood T cell repertoires in COVID-19. The wider study: The United States, Italy and Spain provided the acute and convalescent COVID-19 samples. Nucleic acid was either cDNA or gDNA, and it came from T cells, B-cell-depleted T cells, or PBMCs.

A few counts support this clone. Sequencing used immunoSEQ multiplex PCR; TCRdb keeps in-frame clones, though not all of them. The sample includes about 130,000 clones, under 85% seen only once; the top ten take 18%. Germline values: CDR1 SGDLS, CDR2 YYNGEE. This CDR3 has 16 amino acids. J lost 7 bases, V lost 0 bases, and 9 bases had no gene match. The V and J genes are TRBV9 and TRBJ2-2; the match to TRBD2 covers 7 bases. Sequencing input: PBMCs or T cells enriched from blood (not recorded which). This TCR was sampled from a man aged 25 to 45 who had recovered from COVID-19. Written as DNA, the CDR3 is TGTGCCAGCAGCGTAGTAGCGGGCCTACAAAGCGGGGAGCTGTTTTTT. Translation: CASSVVAGLQSGELFF.